This is a list of T cell receptor beta chains from one sample in a study of regulatory T cells in long-lasting Graves disease. One entry per CDR3 protein results from TCRdb running MiXCR on the multiplex PCR reads. The sample records around 480,000 distinct CDR3 sequences, about 16% being singletons. These same records also appear under a second study, on T cells in Graves' hyperthyroidism and ophthalmopathy.

The source material was peripheral blood mononuclear cells (PBMCs), sampled at new diagnosis, from a patient treated with antithyroid drugs. The receptor source for this set is a woman aged 35-65 years with Graves disease. CDR3s include the opening cysteine and the closing phenylalanine or tryptophan. Each record gives: D gene, J gene, V gene, clone size, CDR3 protein, CDR3 DNA. A D gene is named only where the DNA matches it firmly. Clone size is given for some rows only: seen once, a few or many times, or a class if the clone is expanded.

TRBD1 TRBJ1-5 TRBV20-1 NA CSARTGTNQPQHF TGCAGTGCTAGGACAGGGACCAATCAGCCCCAGCATTTT
NA TRBJ2-5 TRBV10-3 many CAISDGGNQETQYF TGTGCCATCAGTGACGGCGGGAACCAAGAGACCCAGTACTTC
NA TRBJ1-2 TRBV6-1 NA CASNRGAKGYTF TGTGCCAGCAACCGAGGGGCGAAGGGCTACACCTTC
NA TRBJ2-2 TRBV15 NA CATSREGISITGELFF TGTGCCACCAGCAGAGAAGGGATTAGCATCACCGGGGAGCTGTTTTTT
NA TRBJ1-6 TRBV3-1 NA CASSQGDSSYNSSLHF TGTGCCAGCAGCCAAGGCGACAGCTCCTATAATTCATCCCTCCACTTT
NA TRBJ1-2 TRBV2 many CASSAGQNYGYTF TGCGCCAGCAGTGCCGGGCAGAACTATGGCTACACCTTC
NA TRBJ2-1 TRBV12-3/TRBV12-4 NA CASSKGARYNEQFF TGTGCCAGCAGTAAAGGGGCTAGATACAATGAGCAGTTCTTC
TRBD2 TRBJ2-1 TRBV5-1 few CASSPPVAGGNNEQFF TGCGCCAGCAGCCCGCCGGTAGCGGGGGGAAACAATGAGCAGTTCTTC
TRBD1 TRBJ2-7 TRBV3-1 NA CASSQAGTGGTYEQYF TGTGCCAGCAGCCAAGCCGGGACAGGGGGCACCTACGAGCAGTACTTC
NA TRBJ1-2 TRBV6-1 many CASSEGGGTDYGYTF TGTGCCAGCAGTGAAGGGGGGGGGACCGACTATGGCTACACCTTC
NA TRBJ1-2 TRBV4-1 NA CASSQESGRGYTF TGCGCCAGCAGCCAAGAATCCGGCAGGGGCTACACCTTC
NA TRBJ2-2 TRBV12-3/TRBV12-4 few CASIITGELFF TGTGCCAGCATTATTACCGGGGAGCTGTTTTTT
NA TRBJ1-2 TRBV2 many CASLGVHGYTF TGTGCCAGCCTCGGGGTCCATGGCTACACCTTC
TRBD2 TRBJ2-1 TRBV4-1 few CASSQDAGLAGVSSYNEQFF TGCGCCAGCAGCCAAGATGCCGGACTAGCGGGGGTTAGCTCCTACAATGAGCAGTTCTTC
TRBD1 TRBJ2-7 TRBV9 NA CASSLTQGAYEQYF TGTGCCAGCAGTCTCACACAGGGGGCCTACGAGCAGTACTTC
TRBD1 TRBJ1-5 TRBV15 many CATSREGQGYSNQPQHF TGTGCCACCAGCAGAGAGGGACAGGGATATAGCAATCAGCCCCAGCATTTT
NA TRBJ1-4 TRBV11-2 many CASSSAGPNEKLFF TGTGCCAGCAGTTCCGCAGGTCCTAATGAAAAACTGTTTTTT
NA TRBJ2-7 TRBV6-1 NA CASRIMEQGSYEQYF TGTGCCAGCAGAATAATGGAACAGGGTAGCTACGAGCAGTACTTC
TRBD1 TRBJ1-1 TRBV20-1 NA CSAPTGGVWTEAFF TGCAGTGCTCCGACAGGGGGCGTATGGACTGAAGCTTTCTTT
NA TRBJ1-1 TRBV19 few CASSIGGLNTEAFF TGTGCCAGTAGTATAGGGGGCTTGAACACTGAAGCTTTCTTT
TRBD1 TRBJ1-4 TRBV13 many CASSSRTGGREKLFF TGTGCCAGCAGCTCTCGGACAGGGGGACGGGAAAAACTGTTTTTT
TRBD2 TRBJ2-2 TRBV11-2 few CASSLWVGSGITGELFF TGTGCCAGCAGCCTATGGGTTGGTAGCGGGATCACCGGGGAGCTGTTTTTT
NA TRBJ1-2 TRBV19 few CASTGAGRETSNYGYTF TGTGCCAGTACCGGAGCGGGGAGGGAGACGAGTAACTATGGCTACACCTTC
NA TRBJ2-5 TRBV10-3 NA CAIGGRSEETQYF TGTGCCATCGGGGGCAGGTCGGAGGAGACCCAGTACTTC
NA TRBJ1-5 TRBV27 many CASSLSGQGYQPQHF TGTGCCAGCAGTTTATCGGGGCAGGGGTATCAGCCCCAGCATTTT
NA TRBJ1-4 TRBV13 many CASSLGDGANEKLFF TGTGCCAGCAGCTTAGGGGACGGAGCTAATGAAAAACTGTTTTTT
TRBD1 TRBJ2-2 TRBV4-1 few CASSQPNRGPATGELFF TGCGCCAGCAGCCAGCCCAACAGGGGTCCAGCCACCGGGGAGCTGTTTTTT
NA TRBJ1-1 TRBV15 NA CATSNEGGEGTEAFF TGTGCCACCAGTAACGAGGGGGGCGAGGGGACTGAAGCTTTCTTT
NA TRBJ2-7 TRBV6-2/TRBV6-3 many CASSYTNEQYF TGTGCCAGCAGTTACACCAACGAGCAGTACTTC
NA TRBJ1-1 TRBV29-1 few CSVVGYTEAFF TGCAGCGTTGTGGGGTACACTGAAGCTTTCTTT
NA TRBJ2-3 TRBV11-2 many CASSLGRGSTNTQYF TGTGCCAGCAGCTTAGGTCGGGGTTCCACGAATACGCAGTATTTT
TRBD1 TRBJ1-5 TRBV25-1 few CASSAQGENQPQHF TGTGCCAGCAGCGCTCAGGGGGAAAATCAGCCCCAGCATTTT
TRBD1 TRBJ1-2 TRBV6-1 many CASGSGTGLAHGYTF TGTGCCAGCGGATCCGGGACAGGGTTGGCCCATGGCTACACCTTC
NA TRBJ2-7 TRBV4-1 few CASSQPTGAAYEQYF TGCGCCAGCAGCCAACCTACCGGGGCCGCCTACGAGCAGTACTTC
NA TRBJ1-1 TRBV30 many CAWSHWRGTGAFF TGTGCCTGGAGTCATTGGCGTGGAACCGGGGCTTTCTTT
NA TRBJ1-2 TRBV5-1 few CASSFTGTINYGYTF TGCGCCAGCAGCTTTACCGGGACAATCAACTATGGCTACACCTTC
TRBD1 TRBJ2-5 TRBV12-3/TRBV12-4 many CASSHRGWETQYF TGTGCCAGCAGCCACAGGGGTTGGGAGACCCAGTACTTC
TRBD1 TRBJ1-1 TRBV29-1 NA CSVMTGTGATEAFF TGCAGCGTTATGACAGGGACGGGAGCCACTGAAGCTTTCTTT
NA TRBJ1-5 TRBV10-3 many CAISEGSRIQPQHF TGTGCCATCAGTGAAGGTAGTAGGATCCAGCCCCAGCATTTT
NA TRBJ1-3 TRBV12-3/TRBV12-4 many CASSYRAGNTIYF TGTGCCAGCAGTTACAGGGCTGGAAACACCATATATTTT
TRBD1 TRBJ1-1 TRBV12-3/TRBV12-4 NA CATLDRGDTEAFF TGTGCCACCTTGGACAGGGGTGACACTGAAGCTTTCTTT
TRBD2 TRBJ2-7 TRBV13 NA CASSPRTSGGPSYEQYF TGTGCCAGCAGCCCTCGGACTAGCGGGGGTCCTTCCTACGAGCAGTACTTC
NA TRBJ2-7 TRBV7-6 NA CASSQEAESTYEQYF TGTGCCAGCAGCCAGGAGGCAGAGTCGACCTACGAGCAGTACTTC
NA TRBJ2-3 TRBV4-1 NA CASSQQGSGTDTQYF TGCGCCAGCAGCCAACAGGGGTCGGGCACAGATACGCAGTATTTT
NA TRBJ2-5 TRBV3-1 many CASSQGEGRETQYF TGTGCCAGCAGCCAAGGAGAAGGGAGGGAGACCCAGTACTTC
NA TRBJ2-7 TRBV3-1 NA CASSQLFEQYF TGTGCCAGCAGCCAGTTATTCGAGCAGTACTTC
TRBD2 TRBJ2-7 TRBV3-1 NA CASSQGQRGGNEQYF TGTGCCAGCAGCCAGGGTCAGCGGGGGGGCAACGAGCAGTACTTC
TRBD2 TRBJ2-2 TRBV5-4 NA CASRTSGNTGELFF TGTGCCAGCAGGACTAGCGGTAACACCGGGGAGCTGTTTTTT
NA TRBJ1-2 TRBV7-3 many CASSSPRTRPITIYGYTF TGTGCCAGCAGCTCACCCCGGACAAGACCCATTACGATTTATGGCTACACCTTC
NA TRBJ1-1 TRBV5-1 many CASSLDSGMNTEAFF TGCGCCAGCAGCTTGGATTCAGGAATGAACACTGAAGCTTTCTTT
NA TRBJ1-1 TRBV9 many CASSLGWGNTEAFF TGTGCCAGCAGCCTAGGGTGGGGGAACACTGAAGCTTTCTTT